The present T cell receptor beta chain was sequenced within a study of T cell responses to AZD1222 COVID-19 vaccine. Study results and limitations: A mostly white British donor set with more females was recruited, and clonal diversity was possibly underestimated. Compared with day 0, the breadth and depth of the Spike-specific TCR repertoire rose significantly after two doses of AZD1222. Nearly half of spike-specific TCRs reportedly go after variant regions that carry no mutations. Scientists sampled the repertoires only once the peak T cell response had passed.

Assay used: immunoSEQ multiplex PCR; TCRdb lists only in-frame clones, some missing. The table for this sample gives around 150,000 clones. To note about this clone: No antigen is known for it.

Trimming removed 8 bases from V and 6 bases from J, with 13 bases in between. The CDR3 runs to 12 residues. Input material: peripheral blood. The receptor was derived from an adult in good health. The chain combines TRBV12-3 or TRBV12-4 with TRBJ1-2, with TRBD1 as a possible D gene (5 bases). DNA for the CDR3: TGTGCCAGCCGGGACCGCGGACATGGCTACACCTTC. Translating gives CASRDRGHGYTF.